Sequencing of this T cell receptor beta chain was carried out in a study of blood T cell repertoires in COVID-19. Method: immunoSEQ multiplex PCR; TCRdb's copy keeps in-frame clones and lacks some. The sample contains around 220,000 clones, 90% of which appear only once. The V gene end was trimmed by 3 bases and the J gene end by 6 bases; junction bases not matched to a gene: 5. Germline loops: CDR1 SGHRS, CDR2 YFSETQ. CDR3 size: 15 residues. Specimen: PBMCs or T cells enriched from blood (not recorded which). This TCR was sampled from a man aged 25 to 45 who had been exposed to COVID-19. This chain connects TRBV5-1 to TRBJ2-3, with 12 nucleotides matching TRBD2. In DNA form, the CDR3 reads TGCGCCAGCAGCTCCGGACTAGCGGGGTGGGATACGCAGTATTTT. Encoded protein: CASSSGLAGWDTQYF.